The sequence of this TCR beta chain was determined in a study of blood T cell repertoires in COVID-19. As for the study in general: Both acute and convalescent COVID-19 samples were obtained from the United States, Italy and Spain.

CDR1 and CDR2 (germline): KGHSH, LQKENI. The ends lost 2 bases at V and 2 bases at J; junction bases unmatched: 5. The CDR3 contains 15 residues. In the authors' methods: For nucleated cells, counts were estimated from reference gene primer amplification. TCRdb's copy holds only in-frame clones and misses some; the assay was immunoSEQ multiplex PCR. V, J and clone size are taken as reported in that table, and D and trimming were inferred from the DNA itself. The sample shows around 130,000 clones, 80% to 85% of them seen only once. The gene calls are TRBV18 and TRBJ2-7; 8 bases line up with TRBD1. The sequence was obtained from a man in his 60s with acute or convalescent COVID-19. The sequencing input was peripheral blood. The chain's CDR3 is CASSPGQGPTYEQYF. CDR3 bases: TGTGCCAGCTCACCAGGACAGGGACCAACCTACGAGCAGTACTTC.